The next 25 T cell receptor beta chains were all read from a single sample in a study of blood T cells in healthy people across ages. The use of a sample-barcoded 5' primer and a J-beta primer mix characterized a second PCR of roughly 7 to 12 cycles. TCRdb used MiXCR to reprocess the 5' RACE reads, holding one entry per CDR3 protein. The sample yields roughly 570,000 distinct CDR3 sequences, 25% to 30% seen once. The sequencing input was blood. The receptors shown here come from a woman in her seventies in good health.

This clonotype turned up a few times. This chain connects TRBV12-5 to TRBJ1-1; possibly TRBD1 for D (6 bases). This CDR3 is 14 amino acids long. Trimming stripped 2 bases from V and 6 bases from J, with 13 bases between. The germline V gene encodes CDR1 LGHNT and CDR2 FRNRAP. The CDR3 sequence is CASGLYREGSEAFF. The CDR3, as DNA: TGTGCTAGTGGTTTGTACAGGGAAGGGTCTGAAGCTTTCTTT.

This clonotype was counted between two and nine times. The chain couples TRBV12-3 or TRBV12-4 to TRBJ2-5; 9 bases match TRBD1. CDR3 length equals 16 residues. V was pared by 6 bases and J by 2 bases, with 10 bases of the junction left unmatched. CDR3 nucleotides: TGTGCCAGCAGCTGGGGGACAGGGAGTATACAAGAGACCCAGTACTTC. This encodes CASSWGTGSIQETQYF.

The V and J genes are TRBV4-2 and TRBJ2-7, with a weak D call TRBD2 (6 bases). The CDR3 length is 16 residues. Germline-derived CDR1 and CDR2 are LGHNA and YNFKEQ. V was pared by 4 bases and J by 3 bases, with 19 bases between. The CDR3 loop is CASSPDYLRGDYEQYF. The DNA for the CDR3 is TGTGCCAGCAGCCCGGACTACCTAAGGGGCGACTACGAGCAGTACTTC.

For this clonotype: This may be a read error: a much more frequent sequence differs by one nucleotide. The gene calls are TRBV7-3 and TRBJ2-5; perhaps TRBD2 as D (6 bases). Trimming left V 2 bases short and J 5 bases short, with 21 bases between. The V gene's germline CDR1 is SGHTA and CDR2 FQGTGA. The CDR3 contains 17 residues. CDR3: CASSLGPMAGMVETQYF. In DNA form, the CDR3 reads TGTGCCAGCAGCTTAGGACCCATGGCGGGGATGGTTGAGACCCAGTACTTC. The full variable domain, completed using reference TRBV7-3 and TRBJ2-5, is GAGVSQTPSNKVTEKGKYVELRCDPISGHTALYWYRQSLGQGPEFLIYFQGTGAADDSGLPNDRFFAVRPEGSVSTLKIQRTERGDSAVYLCASSLGPMAGMVETQYFGPGTRLLVL.

The V gene is TRBV29-1, the J gene TRBJ2-1, with TRBD2 identical over 7 bases. Germline trimming cut 3 bases from V and 1 base from J; bases unmatched to any gene: 12. The CDR3 runs to 17 residues. Looked up from germline, CDR1 is SQVTM and CDR2 is ANQGSEA. CDR3 in DNA: TGCAGCGTTGAGGGGGGGGAGGACTCCCCTTCCTACAATGAGCAGTTCTTC. It codes for CSVEGGEDSPSYNEQFF.

This clonotype came up a few times. The J gene is TRBJ1-4, the V gene TRBV20-1; 7 bases align to TRBD1. V was pared by 5 bases and J by 2 bases, with 8 bases of the junction left unmatched. CDR1 is DFQATT, CDR2 SNEGSKA, per germline (reference sequence). The CDR3 is made up of 15 amino acids. The CDR3 DNA follows: TGCAGTGCTGCGCCCCCAGGGGGGACTAATGAAAAACTGTTTTTT. Amino acid sequence: CSAAPPGGTNEKLFF.

This clonotype was counted a few times. The V gene is TRBV7-2, the J gene TRBJ2-5; D uncertain. Trimming left V 0 bases short and J 7 bases short, with 15 bases between. This CDR3 has 15 residues. Germline V gene lookup returns CDR1 SGHTA and CDR2 FQGNSA. This CDR3 reads CASSLARGSLGTQYF. CDR3 in DNA: TGTGCCAGCAGCTTAGCGCGAGGCTCCCTAGGGACCCAGTACTTC.

The chain couples TRBV3-1 to TRBJ1-2; 8 positions agree with TRBD1. CDR1 LGHDT and CDR2 YNNKEL come from the germline V gene (reference sequence). V was clipped by 1 base and J by 8 bases; unmatched bases: 9. CDR3 length equals 15 residues. This CDR3 is CASSQAPRGLGGYTF. Here the CDR3 DNA reads TGTGCCAGCAGCCAAGCCCCCAGGGGGCTGGGGGGCTACACCTTC.

The CDR3 protein is CASSYRGGGSPLHF. DNA for the CDR3: TGTGCCAGCAGTTATCGGGGGGGAGGGTCACCCCTCCACTTT. The chain joins TRBV6-5 to TRBJ1-6, with D possibly being TRBD1 (5 bases). The CDR3 spans 14 residues. The V gene's germline CDR1 is MNHEY and CDR2 SVGAGI. The V end lost 3 bases, the J end lost 10 bases, and 13 bases lay between the germline ends.

This chain uses TRBV18 with TRBJ2-3; 11 nucleotides agree with TRBD2. CDR3 size: 15 residues. Germline values: CDR1 KGHSH, CDR2 LQKENI. Trimming took 3 bases from V and 3 from J; bases not matched to a gene: 2. The CDR3 loop is CASSPTSGETDTQYF. The CDR3 DNA follows: TGTGCCAGCTCACCGACTAGCGGGGAAACAGATACGCAGTATTTT.

The CDR3 loop reads CASSWGTANEKLFF. The CDR3 DNA is TGTGCCAGCAGCTGGGGGACAGCGAATGAAAAACTGTTTTTT. The chain uses TRBV7-9 and TRBJ1-4, with TRBD1 matching over 7 bases. This CDR3 region has 14 residues. The ends lost 4 bases at V and 5 bases at J; junction bases unmatched: 4. CDR1 SEHNR and CDR2 FQNEAQ come from the germline V gene (reference sequence). Combining the CDR3 with reference TRBV7-9 and TRBJ1-4 gives the whole variable domain DTGVSQNPRHKITKRGQNVTFRCDPISEHNRLYWYRQTLGQGPEFLTYFQNEAQLEKSRLLSDRFSAERPKGSFSTLEIQRTEQGDSAMYLCASSWGTANEKLFFGSGTQLSVL.

Only a few counts were recorded for this clonotype. The chain couples TRBV5-1 to TRBJ1-5; D is undetermined. V lost 5 bases and J 9 bases, leaving 12 bases between the germline ends. Germline V lookup: CDR1 SGHRS, CDR2 YFSETQ. This CDR3 is built from 12 residues. CDR3 nucleotides: TGCGCCAGCAGTCCGGACGGATCGCCCCAGCATTTT. It encodes CASSPDGSPQHF.

This chain uses TRBV25-1 with TRBJ2-3; D gene uncertain. The CDR3 consists of 13 residues. CDR1 and CDR2 from the germline V gene are MGHDK and SYGVNS. The ends were cut back, 9 bases at V and 3 bases at J, with 13 bases in the middle. The CDR3 DNA is TGTGCCAGTGGGATGTCTGGAACAGATACGCAGTATTTT. Translated, it gives CASGMSGTDTQYF.

The V call is TRBV6-5, the J call TRBJ1-4, with D tentatively TRBD1 (5 bases). The germline V gene has CDR1 MNHEY and CDR2 SVGAGI. The V gene lost 0 bases and the J gene lost 3 bases, with 8 bases spanning the gap. This CDR3 region has 15 residues. This CDR3 is CASSYSWTSNEKLFF. CDR3 sequence (DNA): TGTGCCAGCAGTTACTCATGGACATCTAATGAAAAACTGTTTTTT.

Points on this clonotype: Relative to the germline gene, one junction end is altered; a read error may explain this. This chain links TRBV9 with TRBJ1-2; D is ambiguous. Germline values: CDR1 SGDLS, CDR2 YYNGEE. CDR3 length: 12 residues. The CDR3 loop reads CASSGGYYGYAF. The CDR3 nucleotides read TGTGCCAGCAGCGGGGGTTACTATGGCTACGCCTTC.

The chain employs TRBV5-1 and TRBJ2-3, with a possible D match to TRBD2 (6 bases). CDR1 and CDR2 from the germline V gene are SGHRS and YFSETQ. The CDR3 spans 13 residues. Trimming stripped 4 bases from V and 9 bases from J, with 15 bases between. The CDR3 reads CASSPELARTQYF. The CDR3 coding sequence is TGCGCCAGCAGCCCCGAACTAGCACGAACGCAGTATTTT. The entire variable domain, with the rest obtained from reference TRBV5-1 and TRBJ2-3, is as follows: KAGVTQTPRYLIKTRGQQVTLSCSPISGHRSVSWYQQTPGQGLQFLFEYFSETQRNKGNFPGRFSGRQFSNSRSEMNVSTLELGDSALYLCASSPELARTQYFGPGTRLTVL.

The chain recombines TRBV6-5 with TRBJ2-7; maybe TRBD2 (5 bases). The end of the DNA aligns better with TRBJ2-1, so the J call may be wrong. The CDR3 sequence is 16 residues long. The germline V gene has CDR1 MNHEY and CDR2 SVGAGI. The CDR3 DNA reads TGTGCCAGCAGTTACTCAACGGGTCCTAGCTTCCATGAGCAGTTCTTC. Translation gives CASSYSTGPSFHEQFF.

This clonotype has just a few counts. The rearrangement uses TRBV12-3 or TRBV12-4 and TRBJ1-1; possible D gene TRBD1, 5 bases. Trimming stripped 6 bases from V and 2 bases from J, with 13 bases between. This CDR3 has 14 amino acids. In nucleotides, the CDR3 is TGTGCCAGCAGCATGCAGGGTCCTAACACTGAAGCTTTCTTT. It encodes CASSMQGPNTEAFF.

This sequence joins TRBV9 and TRBJ2-7, with a weak D call TRBD1 (6 bases). This CDR3 comprises 15 residues. Trimming took off 2 bases at V and 1 base at J, with 13 bases between the two ends. From germline, CDR1 is SGDLS and CDR2 YYNGEE. The CDR3 spells CASSVMWQGSYEQYF. The CDR3, as DNA: TGTGCCAGCAGCGTGATGTGGCAGGGGTCCTACGAGCAGTACTTC.

The chain carries TRBV7-2 and TRBJ2-5, with a possible D match to TRBD2 (5 bases). Per the germline V gene, CDR1 is SGHTA and CDR2 is FQGNSA. The CDR3 has 15 residues. The V and J ends lost 4 bases and 1 base respectively, with 13 bases between them. Here the CDR3 reads CASSSRLALQETQYF. The DNA for the CDR3 is TGTGCCAGCAGCTCGAGGCTAGCTCTCCAAGAGACCCAGTACTTC.

The J gene is TRBJ2-5, the V gene TRBV7-7, with TRBD2 matching over 11 bases. Trimming cost V 5 bases and J 5 bases; bases outside gene matches: 7. The CDR3 totals 15 residues. The germline gives CDR1 SSHAT, CDR2 FNYEAQ (reference sequence). CDR3 in DNA: TGTGCCAGCAGCCTCGGACTAGCGGGCACGGAGACCCAGTACTTC. Translating gives CASSLGLAGTETQYF.

This chain links TRBV7-9 with TRBJ2-2, with D perhaps assigned TRBD1 or TRBD2 (5 bases each). Germline-derived CDR1 and CDR2 are SEHNR and FQNEAQ (reference sequence). The CDR3 contains 16 residues. Deletions cut 4 bases from V and 1 base from J, with 13 bases between. CDR3 nucleotides: TGTGCCAGCAGCTCCCATCGGGGCATGAACACCGGGGAGCTGTTTTTT. It yields the protein CASSSHRGMNTGELFF. Full variable domain (remainder filled in from reference TRBV7-9 and TRBJ2-2): DTGVSQNPRHKITKRGQNVTFRCDPISEHNRLYWYRQTLGQGPEFLTYFQNEAQLEKSRLLSDRFSAERPKGSFSTLEIQRTEQGDSAMYLCASSSHRGMNTGELFFGEGSRLTVL.

Written as DNA, the CDR3 is TGCGCCAGCAGCCTGGGACAGGGGGGAGGAAACACCATATATTTT. Translating gives CASSLGQGGGNTIYF. The chain combines TRBV4-3 with TRBJ1-3; TRBD1 matches 11 bases. The germline V gene has CDR1 LGHNA and CDR2 YSLEER. Germline trimming cut 4 bases from V and 4 bases from J; bases unmatched to any gene: 3. The CDR3 length is 15 residues.

This clonotype was seen more than once but under ten times. The V and J genes are TRBV11-3 and TRBJ2-5, with D possibly called TRBD1 or TRBD2 (6 bases each). This CDR3 comprises 14 residues. Trimming took 7 bases from V and 1 from J, leaving 13 bases between them. Germline loops: CDR1 SGHNT, CDR2 YENEEA. The CDR3 DNA is TGTGCCAGCAATCCCGGGGGCCTCCAAGAGACCCAGTACTTC. Its protein is CASNPGGLQETQYF.

In its sample, this clonotype was seen many times. The chain couples TRBV7-2 to TRBJ1-2; D remains unclear. V gave up 4 bases and J gave up 4 bases, with 10 bases separating them. The CDR3 totals 13 residues. Germline assignment: CDR1 SGHTA and CDR2 FQGNSA. Here the CDR3 DNA reads TGTGCCAGCAGCTCCTCCGGGTTCTATGGCTACACCTTC. Protein sequence: CASSSSGFYGYTF.